This T cell receptor (beta chain) was retrieved from a study of blood T cell repertoires in COVID-19. Study-wide background: Both acute and convalescent COVID-19 samples were obtained from the United States, Italy and Spain. PBMCs, B-cell-depleted T cells, or T cells provided the cDNA or gDNA that made up the material.

As processed by the authors: Amplification of reference gene primers was used by the study to estimate nucleated cell counts. The protocol was immunoSEQ multiplex PCR, while the TCRdb copy is restricted to in-frame clones and leaves out a portion. V, J and clone size are those of that table, while D and trimming were read from the DNA. The repertoire has some 150,000 clones, under 90% of them found once; the top ten carry 35% to 45%. The receptor was isolated from a human donor in a cohort sampled during active COVID-19. The sample taken for sequencing was peripheral blood.

In nucleotides, the CDR3 is TGTGCCAGCAGCTTTCTCCCGGGGGGCGGCGAAAAACTGTTTTTT. As protein: CASSFLPGGGEKLFF. V usage is TRBV5-5 and J usage is TRBJ1-4; D may be TRBD1 (6 bases). The CDR3 totals 15 residues. Deletions cut 2 bases from V and 8 bases from J, with 16 bases between. The germline gives CDR1 SGHKS, CDR2 YYEKEE (reference sequence).